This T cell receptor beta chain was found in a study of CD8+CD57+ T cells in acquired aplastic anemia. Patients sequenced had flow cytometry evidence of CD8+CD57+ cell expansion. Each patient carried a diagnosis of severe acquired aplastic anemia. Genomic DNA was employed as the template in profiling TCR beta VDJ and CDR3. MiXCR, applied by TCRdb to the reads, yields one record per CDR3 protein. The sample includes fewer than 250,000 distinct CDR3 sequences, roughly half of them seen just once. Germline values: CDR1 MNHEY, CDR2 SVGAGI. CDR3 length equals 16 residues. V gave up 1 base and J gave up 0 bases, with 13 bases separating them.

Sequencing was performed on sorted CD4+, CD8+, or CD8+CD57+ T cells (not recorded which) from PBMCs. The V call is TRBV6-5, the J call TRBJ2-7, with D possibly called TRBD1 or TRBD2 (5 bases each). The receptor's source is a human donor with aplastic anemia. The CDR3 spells CASSYLRDGGSYEQYF. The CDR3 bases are TGTGCCAGCAGTTACTTAAGGGACGGTGGCTCCTACGAGCAGTACTTC.